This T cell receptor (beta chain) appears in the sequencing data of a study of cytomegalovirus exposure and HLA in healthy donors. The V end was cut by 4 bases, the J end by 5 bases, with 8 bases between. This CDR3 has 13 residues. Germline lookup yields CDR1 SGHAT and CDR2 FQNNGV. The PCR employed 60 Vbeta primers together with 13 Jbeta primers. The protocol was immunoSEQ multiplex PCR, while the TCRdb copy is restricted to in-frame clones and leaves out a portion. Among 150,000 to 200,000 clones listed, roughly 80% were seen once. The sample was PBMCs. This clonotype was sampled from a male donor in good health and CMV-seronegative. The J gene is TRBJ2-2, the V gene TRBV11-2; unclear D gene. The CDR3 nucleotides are TGTGCCAGCAGCTCATCGCGGACCGGGGAGCTGTTTTTT. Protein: CASSSSRTGELFF.